The rows below give T cell receptor beta chains drawn from one sample of a study of vaccination effects on CD4 cells after COVID-19. No cognate antigen is known for these TCRs. The method was immunoSEQ multiplex PCR; TCRdb's version includes in-frame clones alone and lacks a portion of them. The sample consists of fewer than 35,000 clones, roughly two thirds of them appearing once. The sample consisted of CD4+ T cells from PBMCs cultured without peptide, taken before COVID-19 vaccination. Source of these receptors: a human donor who received a COVID-19 vaccine. The CDR3 runs from the conserved cysteine through the conserved F or W. Each record gives: J gene, V gene, D gene, clone size, CDR3 protein, CDR3 DNA. D genes are given only for firm matches. The listing skips clone size in some rows; elsewhere it reads once, few, many or a size class.

TRBJ2-1	TRBV30	-	-	CAWSVVGVTNEQFF	TGTGCCTGGAGTGTAGTGGGGGTTACCAATGAGCAGTTCTTC
TRBJ2-7	TRBV6-5	TRBD1	-	CASSRTRDRAYEQYF	TGTGCCAGCAGTCGAACCCGGGACAGGGCCTACGAGCAGTACTTC
TRBJ1-6	TRBV14	-	medium-sized	CASSQDGGRVSPLHF	TGTGCCAGCAGCCAAGACGGGGGGCGCGTCTCACCCCTCCACTTT
TRBJ2-3	TRBV7-2	-	-	CASSSIFGRSADTQYF	TGTGCCAGCAGCTCGATATTTGGGAGATCGGCCGATACGCAGTATTTT
TRBJ2-3	TRBV6-6	TRBD1	few	CASRSHDRGTDTQYF	TGTGCCAGCAGGAGTCACGACAGGGGCACAGATACGCAGTATTTT
TRBJ1-1	TRBV5-1	-	-	CASSTGGGDTEAFF	TGCGCCAGCAGTACAGGAGGGGGAGACACTGAAGCTTTCTTT
TRBJ1-2	TRBV5-6	-	few	CASSLRGASGYTF	TGTGCCAGCAGCTTGCGGGGGGCCAGCGGCTACACCTTC
TRBJ2-1	TRBV11-2	-	-	CASSLGGEDEQFF	TGTGCCAGCAGCTTAGGCGGGGAGGATGAGCAGTTCTTC
TRBJ2-1	TRBV30	-	-	CAWGEEEQFF	TGTGCCTGGGGGGAGGAGGAGCAGTTCTTC
TRBJ1-1	TRBV4-1	-	-	CASNSEGHRVGTEAFF	TGCGCCAGCAACTCCGAGGGGCACAGGGTAGGGACTGAAGCTTTCTTT
TRBJ2-7	TRBV6-5	-	-	CASSYSARSSSYEQYF	TGTGCCAGCAGTTACTCGGCTCGCTCAAGCTCCTACGAGCAGTACTTC
TRBJ2-1	TRBV14	-	-	CASSQPGSSYNEQFF	TGTGCCAGCAGCCAACCCGGAAGCTCCTACAATGAGCAGTTCTTC
TRBJ1-5	TRBV19	-	-	CASSIIGVRQPQHF	TGTGCCAGTAGTATTATCGGGGTGCGGCAGCCCCAGCATTTT
TRBJ2-1	TRBV3-1/TRBV3-2	-	-	CASSQTENSYNEQFF	TGTGCCAGCAGCCAGACAGAGAACTCCTACAATGAGCAGTTCTTC
TRBJ2-1	TRBV5-1	TRBD2	-	CASSLSFSGSVNEQFF	TGCGCCAGCAGTCTCAGTTTCAGCGGGAGTGTAAATGAGCAGTTCTTC
TRBJ1-1	TRBV30	TRBD1	few	CAWTGQMNTEAFF	TGTGCCTGGACGGGACAGATGAACACTGAAGCTTTCTTT
TRBJ2-7	TRBV13	TRBD1	-	CASSPRQGPYEQYF	TGTGCCAGCAGCCCCCGACAGGGTCCCTACGAGCAGTACTTC
TRBJ1-1	TRBV6-5	-	once	CASRYPDRVTEAFF	TGTGCCAGCAGATACCCCGACCGGGTCACTGAAGCTTTCTTT
TRBJ1-4	TRBV4-1	-	-	CASSQVGGPAGATNEKLFF	TGCGCCAGCAGCCAAGTAGGTGGGCCGGCAGGGGCAACTAATGAAAAACTGTTTTTT
TRBJ2-3	TRBV28	TRBD2	-	CASSLAGDFTDTQYF	TGTGCCAGCAGTTTAGCGGGGGACTTCACAGATACGCAGTATTTT
TRBJ2-1	TRBV6-6	-	-	CASGQGSTYNEQFF	TGTGCCAGCGGTCAGGGTAGCACCTACAATGAGCAGTTCTTC
TRBJ2-1	TRBV6-5	TRBD2	-	CASILLAGSYNEQFF	TGTGCCAGCATCCTCCTAGCGGGGTCCTACAATGAGCAGTTCTTC
TRBJ2-7	TRBV15	-	-	CATSTGRITGSYEQYF	TGTGCCACCAGCACGGGGCGGATTACGGGATCCTACGAGCAGTACTTC
TRBJ1-5	TRBV30	-	-	CAWSANSDQPQHF	TGTGCCTGGAGTGCTAATTCAGATCAGCCCCAGCATTTT
TRBJ2-1	TRBV2	-	-	CASSERWVAEQFF	TGTGCCAGCAGTGAAAGATGGGTGGCCGAGCAGTTCTTC
TRBJ1-2	TRBV5-1	-	-	CASSLGEVRNGYTF	TGCGCCAGCAGCTTGGGGGAAGTGAGGAATGGCTACACCTTC
TRBJ1-1	TRBV12-3/TRBV12-4	-	-	CASSPQAGLEAFF	TGTGCCAGCAGTCCCCAGGCCGGGCTTGAAGCTTTCTTT
TRBJ1-2	TRBV5-1	TRBD1	once	CASSSSGTDLNYGYTF	TGCGCCAGCAGTAGCTCCGGGACAGATTTAAACTATGGCTACACCTTC
TRBJ1-5	TRBV6-5	-	-	CASSYKNQPQHF	TGTGCCAGCAGTTACAAGAATCAGCCCCAGCATTTT
TRBJ2-7	TRBV14	-	once	CASSQLPYYEQYF	TGTGCCAGCAGCCAGTTACCATACTACGAGCAGTACTTC
TRBJ2-5	TRBV9	TRBD1	-	CASSVVRGQETQYF	TGTGCCAGCAGCGTAGTCAGGGGGCAGGAGACCCAGTACTTC
TRBJ2-1	TRBV27	TRBD1	-	CASSSDRGNEQFF	TGTGCCAGCAGTTCGGACAGGGGCAATGAGCAGTTCTTC
TRBJ2-1	TRBV10-3	-	-	CAIQGSSYNEQFF	TGTGCCATCCAGGGTAGCTCCTACAATGAGCAGTTCTTC
TRBJ2-7	TRBV6-2/TRBV6-3	TRBD1	once	CASSYSTGGYEQYF	TGTGCCAGCAGTTACTCGACAGGGGGTTACGAGCAGTACTTC
TRBJ2-3	TRBV6-5	-	once	CASSYSTRLGDTQYF	TGTGCCAGCAGTTACTCGACGAGGCTTGGAGATACGCAGTATTTT